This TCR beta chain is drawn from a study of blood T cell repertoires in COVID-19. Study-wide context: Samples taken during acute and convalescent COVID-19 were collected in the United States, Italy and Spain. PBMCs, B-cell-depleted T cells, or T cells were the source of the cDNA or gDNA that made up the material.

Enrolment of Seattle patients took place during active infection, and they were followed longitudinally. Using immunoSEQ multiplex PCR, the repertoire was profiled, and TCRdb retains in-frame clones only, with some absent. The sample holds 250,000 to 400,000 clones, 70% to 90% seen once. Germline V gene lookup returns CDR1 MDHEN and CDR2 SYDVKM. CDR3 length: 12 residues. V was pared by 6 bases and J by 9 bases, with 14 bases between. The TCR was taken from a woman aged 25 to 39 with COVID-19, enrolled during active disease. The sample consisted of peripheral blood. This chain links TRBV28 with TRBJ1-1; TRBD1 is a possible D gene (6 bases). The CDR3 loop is CASSPRQVKAFF. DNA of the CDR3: TGTGCCAGCAGCCCTCGACAGGTGAAAGCTTTCTTT. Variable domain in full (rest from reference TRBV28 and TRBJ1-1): DVKVTQSSRYLVKRTGEKVFLECVQDMDHENMFWYRQDPGLGLRLIYFSYDVKMKEKGDIPEGYSVSREKKERFSLILESASTNQTSMYLCASSPRQVKAFFGQGTRLTVV.